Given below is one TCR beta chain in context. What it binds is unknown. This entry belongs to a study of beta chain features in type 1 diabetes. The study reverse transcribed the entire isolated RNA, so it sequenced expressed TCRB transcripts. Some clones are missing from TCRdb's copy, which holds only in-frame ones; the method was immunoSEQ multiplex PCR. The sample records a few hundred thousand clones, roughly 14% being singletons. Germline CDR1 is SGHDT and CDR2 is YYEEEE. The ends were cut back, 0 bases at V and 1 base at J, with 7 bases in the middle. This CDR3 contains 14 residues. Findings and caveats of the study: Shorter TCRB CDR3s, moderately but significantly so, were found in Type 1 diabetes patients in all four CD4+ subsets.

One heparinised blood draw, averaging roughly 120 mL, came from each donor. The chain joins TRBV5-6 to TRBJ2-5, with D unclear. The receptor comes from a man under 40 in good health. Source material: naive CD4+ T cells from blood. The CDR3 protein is CASSLVSSQETQYF. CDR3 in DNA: TGTGCCAGCAGCTTGGTTTCGTCCCAAGAGACCCAGTACTTC. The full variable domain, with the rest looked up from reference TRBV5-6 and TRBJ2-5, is DAGVTQSPTHLIKTRGQQVTLRCSPKSGHDTVSWYQQALGQGPQFIFQYYEEEERQRGNFPDRFSGHQFPNYSSELNVNALLLGDSALYLCASSLVSSQETQYFGPGTRLLVL.